The clone carrying this T cell receptor beta chain has at least ten counts. Its cognate antigen is unknown. The sample comes from a study of human T cells and chemical hapten exposure. The V and J ends lost 3 bases and 3 bases respectively, with 11 bases between them. Germline CDR1 reads LGHNA; CDR2 reads YSLEER. The CDR3 is 14 residues long. Time point of the sample: patch test 2, 6 weeks after DPC sensitization. Described treatment: therapeutic diphenylcyclopropenone sensitization with weekly scalp DPC. The starting material, unfractionated whole blood, was used for total RNA extraction. The study's findings and limits: Donors' alopecia may make their immune response differ from healthy people's. Unchanged with DPC sensitization were TCRs above 1 in 1000 frequency.

TCRdb re-called the RACE reads through MiXCR, storing one row per CDR3 protein. The profile shows roughly 380,000 distinct CDR3 sequences, about 6% of them singletons. Specimen: whole blood, collected in connection with sensitization to the hapten diphenylcyclopropenone (DPC). The V gene is TRBV4-3, the J gene TRBJ1-1; maybe TRBD1 (5 bases). The receptor comes from a woman aged 18 to 35 with alopecia areata. Some clones in this sample may be carry-over from other donors' samples. The CDR3 spells CASSQRGGDTEAFF. The CDR3 coding sequence is TGCGCCAGCAGCCAGCGTGGGGGGGACACTGAAGCTTTCTTT.